This T cell receptor beta chain originates from a study of monozygotic twins with cystic fibrosis. Study in general: Around 3 micrograms of fragmented DNA underwent approximately 15 PCR cycles for library preparation.

General study findings and limits: Monozygotic CF twins shared more identical nucleotide clonotypes than unrelated patients.

With respect to this clone: Its specificity is not known.

CDR1 is MNHEY, CDR2 SMNVEV, per germline (reference sequence). The CDR3 has 14 residues. V was shortened by 4 bases and J by 3 bases, with 13 bases between the two germline ends. Method: immunoSEQ multiplex PCR; TCRdb's copy keeps in-frame clones and lacks some. The table lists tens of thousands of clones, approximately 96% of them singletons. The receptor comes from a girl aged 2 to 9 with cystic fibrosis. Sequences were obtained from blood. This sequence joins TRBV27 and TRBJ2-7; a possible D gene is TRBD2 (7 bases). CDR3: CASSSRGAVYEQYF. In DNA form, the CDR3 reads TGTGCCAGCAGTTCCCGGGGGGCCGTCTACGAGCAGTACTTC.